The T cell receptor (beta chain) described here comes from a study of blood T cell repertoires in COVID-19. Study context: COVID-19 samples from acute and convalescent phases originated in the United States, Italy and Spain. T cells, B-cell-depleted T cells, or PBMCs supplied cDNA or gDNA.

A few counts support this clone. Authors' analysis steps: The authors estimated nucleated cell counts from reference gene primer amplification. Assay: immunoSEQ multiplex PCR; the TCRdb copy retains only in-frame clones and omits some. That table furnishes V, J and clone size, whereas the DNA furnished D and trimming. The sample lists about 220,000 clones, roughly 85% seen once, with 2% to 3% in the top ten. The CDR3 consists of 14 residues. CDR1 and CDR2 from the germline V gene are LNHDA and SQIVND (reference sequence). Trimming left V 6 bases short and J 0 bases short, with 8 bases between. The chain uses TRBV19 and TRBJ1-4, with TRBD1 as a possible D gene (5 bases). Input material: peripheral blood. The TCR was taken from a woman aged 40 to 50 with active or convalescent COVID-19. The CDR3, as DNA: TGTGCCAGTAGGACAGAGACAACTAATGAAAAACTGTTTTTT. This encodes CASRTETTNEKLFF.